Presented here are 26 T cell receptor beta chains from one specimen sequenced in a study of blood T cell repertoires in COVID-19. The data were produced by immunoSEQ multiplex PCR, yet TCRdb's version contains in-frame clones alone and is incomplete. The sample lists several thousand clones, 80% to 90% occurring once. Sequenced input: peripheral blood. Receptors were obtained from a woman between 45 and 65 years old with active or convalescent COVID-19.

This chain links TRBV11-2 with TRBJ2-7; 7 bases match TRBD1. From germline, CDR1 is SGHAT and CDR2 FQNNGV. Trimming at V came to 5 bases and at J to 5 bases, leaving 6 bases not matched to a gene. This CDR3 spans 13 amino acids. The CDR3 DNA is TGTGCCAGCAGCGCCAGCACAGGGGACGAGCAGTACTTC. Its translation: CASSASTGDEQYF.

This chain connects TRBV18 to TRBJ2-7, with a weak D call TRBD1 (6 bases). Germline CDR1 KGHSH, CDR2 LQKENI. Between the trimmed V and J ends, which lost 6 bases and 3 bases, there was a span of 9 bases. The CDR3 runs 12 residues. The CDR3, as DNA: TGTGCCAGCTCCGGGGACATCTACGAGCAGTACTTC. Amino acids: CASSGDIYEQYF.

As DNA, the CDR3 is TGTGCCTGCAGAACCTCTGGAAACACCATATATTTT. Translation gives CACRTSGNTIYF. This sequence joins TRBV30 and TRBJ1-3; D is uncertain. Per the germline V gene, CDR1 is GTSNPN and CDR2 is SVGIG (reference sequence). This CDR3 comprises 12 residues. The ends were cut back, 6 bases at V and 0 bases at J, with 6 bases in the middle.

This chain links TRBV5-1 with TRBJ2-2, with D possibly TRBD2 on 6 matching bases. V shed 3 bases and J shed 2 bases, with 14 bases lying between them. The CDR3 length is 16 residues. Germline V gives CDR1 SGHRS, CDR2 YFSETQ. CDR3 region: CASSSLGDSNTGELFF. CDR3 nucleotides: TGCGCCAGCAGCTCCTTAGGGGACTCCAACACCGGGGAGCTGTTTTTT.

This chain uses TRBV5-4 with TRBJ2-6; TRBD2 aligns across 10 bases. This CDR3 contains 17 residues. Trimming at V came to 7 bases and at J to 3 bases, leaving 10 bases not matched to a gene. Germline V CDR1 and CDR2: SGHNT, YYREEE (reference sequence). The CDR3 sequence: CASALSGGANGANVLTF. CDR3 nucleotide sequence: TGTGCCAGCGCTCTAAGCGGGGGGGCAAATGGGGCCAACGTCCTGACTTTC.

The chain combines TRBV19 with TRBJ1-5, with TRBD1 matching 8 bases. The V segment lost 3 bases and the J segment 13 bases; nucleotides outside the gene matches: 5. The CDR3 length is 12 residues. Germline values: CDR1 LNHDA, CDR2 SQIVND (reference sequence). CDR3 region: CASSIRDRSQHF. In DNA, the CDR3 is TGTGCCAGTAGTATCCGGGACAGGTCGCAGCATTTT.

The chain joins TRBV11-2 to TRBJ2-7, with TRBD2 matching 8 bases. The CDR3 is 15 amino acids. Germline assignment: CDR1 SGHAT and CDR2 FQNNGV. V lost 1 base to trimming and J lost 1 base; unmatched junction nucleotides: 3. CDR3 nucleotides: TGTGCCAGCAGCTTAGCGGGGGGGACTTCCTACGAGCAGTACTTC. Protein sequence: CASSLAGGTSYEQYF.

The chain joins TRBV5-1 to TRBJ2-1; 9 bases line up with TRBD1. The CDR3 has 23 amino acids. In germline, CDR1 is SGHRS, CDR2 YFSETQ. With 3 bases clipped from V and 3 bases from J, the junction kept 28 bases outside the gene matches. The CDR3 DNA follows: TGCGCCAGCAGCTCGGGACAGGGCTACTCTCGGCGGCGTGAGAATCCAATCTACAATGAGCAGTTCTTC. Protein sequence: CASSSGQGYSRRRENPIYNEQFF.

J is TRBJ1-2 and V is TRBV30; a possible D gene is TRBD1 (5 bases). The germline gives CDR1 GTSNPN, CDR2 SVGIG (reference sequence). The CDR3 is made up of 12 amino acids. V was trimmed by 7 bases and J by 5 bases, leaving 14 bases between them. Here the CDR3 DNA reads TGTGCCTCAGAAGACAGAAGGTATGGCTACACCTTC. Protein sequence: CASEDRRYGYTF.

Notes on this clone: Compared with germline, one end of the junction differs, possibly owing to a read error. The chain uses TRBV5-4 and TRBJ1-4; 8 bases align to TRBD1. Germline CDR1 SGHNT, CDR2 YYREEE (reference sequence). This CDR3 contains 12 residues. The CDR3 nucleotides are TGTGCCAGCAGCCCACAGGGGGAGGGTTCCATTTTT. Amino acid sequence: CASSPQGEGSIF.

Within the sample, this clone is large. The V call is TRBV27, the J call TRBJ2-2, with D maybe TRBD1 (6 bases). Germline loops: CDR1 MNHEY, CDR2 SMNVEV (reference sequence). The ends were cut back, 9 bases at V and 5 bases at J, with 7 bases in the middle. The CDR3 spans 11 residues. The CDR3 region is CASTGTGELFF. CDR3 DNA sequence: TGTGCCAGTACAGGGACCGGGGAGCTGTTTTTT.

This chain uses TRBV30 with TRBJ1-6; TRBD1 might be the D (6 bases). CDR3 length: 14 amino acids. V lost 2 bases to trimming and J lost 6 bases, with 11 bases between them. From germline, CDR1 is GTSNPN and CDR2 SVGIG (reference sequence). In DNA, the CDR3 is TGTGCCTGGAGTCCGGGACAATCTAATTCACCCCTCCACTTT. This encodes CAWSPGQSNSPLHF.

The chain is built from TRBV28 and TRBJ1-1; D is unclear. V dropped 5 bases and J dropped 5 bases, with 15 bases sitting between them. The CDR3 is made up of 14 amino acids. Germline CDR1 MDHEN, CDR2 SYDVKM. CDR3 coding DNA: TGTGCCAGCAGTCCCCAACTAGGGAAGACTGAAGCTTTCTTT. Its protein product is CASSPQLGKTEAFF.

This clone has just one count. Here the CDR3 DNA reads TGTGCCAGCAGTACCAGGACAGGGGGTCACGAGCAGTACTTC. Encoded protein: CASSTRTGGHEQYF. The chain is built from TRBV6-2 or TRBV6-3 and TRBJ2-7, with TRBD1 identical over 10 bases. Germline lookup yields CDR1 MNHEY and CDR2 SVGEGT. The CDR3 is 14 residues long. After removal of 5 bases from V and 5 bases from J, the junction contained 6 bases not matched to a gene.

The genes are TRBV29-1 and TRBJ2-1; TRBD2 matches at 7 bases. The junction had 12 bases not matched to a gene; V was cut back by 4 bases and J by 6 bases. The CDR3 runs 15 residues. CDR1 and CDR2 (germline): SQVTM, ANQGSEA. The CDR3: CSVAGSGTIGNEQFF. In DNA form, the CDR3 reads TGCAGCGTTGCCGGATCCGGGACTATAGGCAATGAGCAGTTCTTC.

This chain connects TRBV2 to TRBJ1-6, with 8 bases that match TRBD1. CDR1 and CDR2 (germline): SNHLY, FYNNEI. This CDR3 region has 17 residues. Losses at the gene ends were 6 bases for V and 5 bases for J; bases not matched to a gene: 12. CDR3 DNA: TGTGCCAGCAGAGGACAGGGAATTCAGGGGAATAATTCACCCCTCCACTTT. The encoded protein is CASRGQGIQGNNSPLHF. The full variable domain, its missing parts supplied by reference TRBV2 and TRBJ1-6, is EPEVTQTPSHQVTQMGQEVILRCVPISNHLYFYWYRQILGQKVEFLVSFYNNEISEKSEIFDDQFSVERPDGSNFTLKIRSTKLEDSAMYFCASRGQGIQGNNSPLHFGNGTRLTVT.

CDR3: CASSTGQGTYGYTF. The CDR3 DNA reads as TGTGCCAGCAGCACGGGACAGGGCACCTATGGCTACACCTTC. The chain couples TRBV6-5 to TRBJ1-2, with TRBD1 identical over 9 bases. Germline V lookup: CDR1 MNHEY, CDR2 SVGAGI. This CDR3 spans 14 amino acids. Losses at the gene ends were 6 bases for V and 4 bases for J; bases not matched to a gene: 6.

In nucleotides, the CDR3 is TGTGCCAGCAGTCTTACGGGACAGGGGGCCTATAATTCACCCCTCCACTTT. Its translation: CASSLTGQGAYNSPLHF. This chain uses TRBV28 with TRBJ1-6, with 11 bases identical to TRBD1. This CDR3 is built from 17 residues. Germline V gene data show CDR1 as MDHEN and CDR2 as SYDVKM. V shed 5 bases and J 2 bases; nucleotides not matched to a gene: 5.

The chain is built from TRBV30 and TRBJ1-5, with D tentatively TRBD1 (6 bases). V gave up 2 bases and J gave up 3 bases, with 11 bases separating them. Per the germline V gene, CDR1 is GTSNPN and CDR2 is SVGIG (reference sequence). The length of the CDR3 is 14 residues. This CDR3 reads CAWSRGGANQPQHF. The CDR3 DNA is TGTGCCTGGAGTAGGGGGGGTGCCAATCAGCCCCAGCATTTT.

The V and J genes are TRBV9 and TRBJ2-1, with 9 bases aligning to TRBD2. V shed 0 bases, J shed 12 bases, and the junction held 1 base outside the gene matches. The CDR3 loop spans 12 amino acids. Germline loops: CDR1 SGDLS, CDR2 YYNGEE. The CDR3 DNA reads TGTGCCAGCAGCGTAGGAGCGGGGGGGCAGTTCTTC. The encoded protein is CASSVGAGGQFF.

The J gene is TRBJ2-7, the V gene TRBV6-1; unclear D gene. The germline V gene has CDR1 MNHNS and CDR2 SASEGT. CDR3 length: 17 residues. The V gene lost 1 base and the J gene lost 3 bases, with 19 bases spanning the gap. The DNA for the CDR3 is TGTGCCAGCAGTGAAGTGGGTACCGGGTCCTCAATCTACGAGCAGTACTTC. It translates to CASSEVGTGSSIYEQYF.

This rearrangement joins TRBV30 to TRBJ1-2; 7 positions agree with TRBD1. V lost 1 base to trimming and J lost 10 bases; unmatched junction nucleotides: 18. The CDR3 runs to 16 residues. From germline, CDR1 is GTSNPN and CDR2 SVGIG (reference sequence). CDR3 sequence reads: CAWSEEQGKRLVAYTF. CDR3 DNA: TGTGCCTGGAGTGAAGAACAGGGGAAAAGGCTCGTAGCCTACACCTTC.

This chain joins TRBV20-1 and TRBJ2-1; D is possibly TRBD2 (5 bases). Germline lookup yields CDR1 DFQATT and CDR2 SNEGSKA (reference sequence). This CDR3 region has 13 residues. Deletions cut 3 bases from V and 9 bases from J, with 15 bases between. The chain's CDR3 is CSASSPSPTEQFF. In DNA form, the CDR3 reads TGCAGTGCTAGTTCCCCTAGCCCGACTGAGCAGTTCTTC.

Judged by abundance, this clone is medium-sized (0.01 to 0.1%). The V call is TRBV4-3, the J call TRBJ2-2; tentative D call: TRBD2 (5 bases). The CDR3 runs 16 residues. Looked up from germline, CDR1 is LGHNA and CDR2 is YSLEER. V was trimmed by 4 bases and J by 1 base, leaving 13 bases between them. CDR3 sequence reads: CASSPGLGLNTGELFF. CDR3 nucleotides: TGCGCCAGCAGCCCAGGACTCGGGCTGAACACCGGGGAGCTGTTTTTT.

This chain connects TRBV9 to TRBJ1-3; 8 bases agree with TRBD1. This CDR3 has 14 residues. Germline lookup yields CDR1 SGDLS and CDR2 YYNGEE. V shed 2 bases, J shed 3 bases, and the junction held 1 base outside the gene matches. In nucleotides, the CDR3 is TGTGCCAGCAGCGTGACAGGGGATGGAAACACCATATATTTT. Its protein is CASSVTGDGNTIYF. Based on the CDR3 plus reference TRBV9 and TRBJ1-3, the full variable domain is DSGVTQTPKHLITATGQRVTLRCSPRSGDLSVYWYQQSLDQGLQFLIQYYNGEERAKGNILERFSAQQFPDLHSELNLSSLELGDSALYFCASSVTGDGNTIYFGEGSWLTVV.

The rearrangement joins TRBV5-1 to TRBJ2-3, with 9 nucleotides matching TRBD2. CDR1 SGHRS and CDR2 YFSETQ come from the germline V gene. The CDR3 spans 17 residues. J was trimmed by 4 bases and V by 5 bases; bases with no gene match: 14. CDR3 coding DNA: TGCGCCAGCAGTTCAACCGTTCTAGCGGGGATACCAGATACGCAGTATTTT. Amino acid sequence: CASSSTVLAGIPDTQYF.